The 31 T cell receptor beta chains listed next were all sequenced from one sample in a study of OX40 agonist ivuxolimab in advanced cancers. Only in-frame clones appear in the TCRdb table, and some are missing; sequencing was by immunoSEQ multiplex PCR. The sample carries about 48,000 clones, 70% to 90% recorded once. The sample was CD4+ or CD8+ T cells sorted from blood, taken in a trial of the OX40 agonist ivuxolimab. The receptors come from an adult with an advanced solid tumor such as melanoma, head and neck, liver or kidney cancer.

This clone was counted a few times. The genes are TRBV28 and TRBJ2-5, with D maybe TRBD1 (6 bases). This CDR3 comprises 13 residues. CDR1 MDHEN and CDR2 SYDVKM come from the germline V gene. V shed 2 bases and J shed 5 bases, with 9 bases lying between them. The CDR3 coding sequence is TGTGCCAGCAGTTTACAGGGGATCGAGACCCAGTACTTC. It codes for CASSLQGIETQYF. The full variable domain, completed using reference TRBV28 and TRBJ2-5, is DVKVTQSSRYLVKRTGEKVFLECVQDMDHENMFWYRQDPGLGLRLIYFSYDVKMKEKGDIPEGYSVSREKKERFSLILESASTNQTSMYLCASSLQGIETQYFGPGTRLLVL.

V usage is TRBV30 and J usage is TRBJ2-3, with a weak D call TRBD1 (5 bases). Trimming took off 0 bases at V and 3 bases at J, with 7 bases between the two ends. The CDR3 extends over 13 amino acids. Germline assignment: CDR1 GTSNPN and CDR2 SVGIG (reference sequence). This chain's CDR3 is CAWSVKGTDTQYF. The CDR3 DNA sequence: TGTGCCTGGAGTGTAAAGGGGACAGATACGCAGTATTTT.

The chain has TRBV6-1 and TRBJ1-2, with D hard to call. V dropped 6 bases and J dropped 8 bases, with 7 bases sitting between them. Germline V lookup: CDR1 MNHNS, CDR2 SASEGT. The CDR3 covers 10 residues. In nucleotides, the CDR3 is TGTGCCAGCAGGAGTTACGGCTACACCTTC. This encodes CASRSYGYTF.

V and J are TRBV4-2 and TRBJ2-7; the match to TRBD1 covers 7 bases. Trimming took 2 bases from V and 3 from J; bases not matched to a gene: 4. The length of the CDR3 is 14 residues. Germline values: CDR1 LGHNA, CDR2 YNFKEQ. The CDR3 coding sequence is TGTGCCAGCAGCCAACCGGCAGGGGGCTACGAGCAGTACTTC. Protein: CASSQPAGGYEQYF.

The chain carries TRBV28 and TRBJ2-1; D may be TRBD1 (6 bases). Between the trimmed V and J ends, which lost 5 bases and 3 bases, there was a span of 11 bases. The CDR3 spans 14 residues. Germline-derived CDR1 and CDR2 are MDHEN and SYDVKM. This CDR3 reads CASSPGDRYNEQFF. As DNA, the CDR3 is TGTGCCAGCAGTCCAGGGGACCGCTACAATGAGCAGTTCTTC.

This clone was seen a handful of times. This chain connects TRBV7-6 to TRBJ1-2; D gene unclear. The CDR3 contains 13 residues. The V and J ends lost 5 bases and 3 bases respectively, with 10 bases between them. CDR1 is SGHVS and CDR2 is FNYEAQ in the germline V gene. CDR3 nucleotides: TGTGCCAGCAGCCCTTCCGGGGACTATGGCTACACCTTC. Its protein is CASSPSGDYGYTF.

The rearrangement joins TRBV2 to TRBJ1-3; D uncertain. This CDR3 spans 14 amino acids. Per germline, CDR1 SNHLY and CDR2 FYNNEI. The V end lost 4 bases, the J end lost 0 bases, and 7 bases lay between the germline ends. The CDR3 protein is CASSVGLSGNTIYF. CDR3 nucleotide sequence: TGTGCCAGCAGTGTCGGACTCTCTGGAAACACCATATATTTT.

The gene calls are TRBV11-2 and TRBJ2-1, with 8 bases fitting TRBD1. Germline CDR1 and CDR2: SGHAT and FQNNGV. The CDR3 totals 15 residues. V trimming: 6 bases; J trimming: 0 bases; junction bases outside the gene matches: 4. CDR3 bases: TGTGCCAGCAGTCGGGACAGGTCCTCCTACAATGAGCAGTTCTTC. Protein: CASSRDRSSYNEQFF.

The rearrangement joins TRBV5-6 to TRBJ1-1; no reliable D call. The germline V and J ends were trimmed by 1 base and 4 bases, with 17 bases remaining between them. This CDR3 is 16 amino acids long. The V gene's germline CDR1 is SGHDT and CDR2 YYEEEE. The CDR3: CASSLFTAGPATEAFF. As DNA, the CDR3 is TGTGCCAGCAGCTTGTTTACCGCAGGCCCCGCCACTGAAGCTTTCTTT. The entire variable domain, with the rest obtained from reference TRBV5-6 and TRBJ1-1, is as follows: DAGVTQSPTHLIKTRGQQVTLRCSPKSGHDTVSWYQQALGQGPQFIFQYYEEEERQRGNFPDRFSGHQFPNYSSELNVNALLLGDSALYLCASSLFTAGPATEAFFGQGTRLTVV.

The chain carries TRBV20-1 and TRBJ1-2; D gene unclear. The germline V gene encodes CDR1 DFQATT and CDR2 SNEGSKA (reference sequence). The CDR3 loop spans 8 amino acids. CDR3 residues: CRGDGYTF. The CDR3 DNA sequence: TGCAGAGGAGATGGCTACACCTTC.

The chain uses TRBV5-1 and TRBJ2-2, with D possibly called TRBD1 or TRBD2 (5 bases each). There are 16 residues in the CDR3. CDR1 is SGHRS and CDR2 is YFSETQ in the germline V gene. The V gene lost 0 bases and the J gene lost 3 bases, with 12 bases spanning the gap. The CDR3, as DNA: TGCGCCAGCAGCTTGGCGGGGCGGACCGACACCGGGGAGCTGTTTTTT. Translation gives CASSLAGRTDTGELFF.

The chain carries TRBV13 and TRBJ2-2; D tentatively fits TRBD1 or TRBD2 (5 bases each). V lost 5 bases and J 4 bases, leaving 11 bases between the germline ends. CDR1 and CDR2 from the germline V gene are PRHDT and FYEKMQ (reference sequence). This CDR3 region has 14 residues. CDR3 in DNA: TGTGCCAGCAGCCTGGGACGGCTCACCGGGGAGCTGTTTTTT. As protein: CASSLGRLTGELFF.

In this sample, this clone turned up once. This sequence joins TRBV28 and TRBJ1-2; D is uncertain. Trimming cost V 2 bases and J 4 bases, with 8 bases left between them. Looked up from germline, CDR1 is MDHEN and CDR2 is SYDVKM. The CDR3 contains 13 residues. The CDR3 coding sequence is TGTGCCAGCAGTTTACCGGGTGGCTATGGCTACACCTTC. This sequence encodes CASSLPGGYGYTF.

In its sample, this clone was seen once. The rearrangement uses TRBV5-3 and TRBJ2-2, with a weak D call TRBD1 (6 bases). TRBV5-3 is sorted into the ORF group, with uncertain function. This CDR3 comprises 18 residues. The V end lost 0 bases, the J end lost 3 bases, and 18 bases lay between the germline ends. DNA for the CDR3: TGTGCCAGAAGCTTGGCCAGGGGCCTGGGGTCCGACACCGGGGAGCTGTTTTTT. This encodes CARSLARGLGSDTGELFF.

CDR3 sequence: CASSPPGGTVGNTEAFF. The DNA of the CDR3 is TGTGCCAGCTCACCACCGGGGGGAACCGTCGGGAACACTGAAGCTTTCTTT. V gene TRBV18 combines with J gene TRBJ1-1; D possibly corresponds to TRBD1 (5 bases). V gave up 0 bases and J gave up 1 base, with 15 bases separating them. Germline V gene lookup returns CDR1 KGHSH and CDR2 LQKENI. The CDR3 consists of 17 residues.

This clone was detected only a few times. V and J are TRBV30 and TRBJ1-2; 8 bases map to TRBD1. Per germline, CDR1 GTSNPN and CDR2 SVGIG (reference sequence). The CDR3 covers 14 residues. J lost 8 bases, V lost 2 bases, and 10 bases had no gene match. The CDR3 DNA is TGTGCCTGGAGTCGAGACAGGGGACGACCGGGCTACACCTTC. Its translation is CAWSRDRGRPGYTF. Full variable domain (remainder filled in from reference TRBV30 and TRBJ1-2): SQTIHQWPATLVQPVGSPLSLECTVEGTSNPNLYWYRQAAGRGLQLLFYSVGIGQISSEVPQNLSASRPQDRQFILSSKKLLLSDSGFYLCAWSRDRGRPGYTFGSGTRLTVV.

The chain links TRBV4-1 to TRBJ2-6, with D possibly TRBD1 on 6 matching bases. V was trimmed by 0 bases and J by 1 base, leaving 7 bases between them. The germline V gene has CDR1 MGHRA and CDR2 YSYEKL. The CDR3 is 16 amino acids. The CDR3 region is CASSQDQGSGANVLTF. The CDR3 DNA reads TGCGCCAGCAGCCAAGATCAGGGGTCTGGGGCCAACGTCCTGACTTTC.

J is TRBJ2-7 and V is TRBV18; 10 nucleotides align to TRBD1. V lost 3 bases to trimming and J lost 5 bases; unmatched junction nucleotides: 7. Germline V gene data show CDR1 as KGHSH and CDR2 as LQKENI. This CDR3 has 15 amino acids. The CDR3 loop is CASSPPGQGSDEQYF. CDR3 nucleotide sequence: TGTGCCAGCTCACCCCCGGGACAGGGGAGCGACGAGCAGTACTTC.

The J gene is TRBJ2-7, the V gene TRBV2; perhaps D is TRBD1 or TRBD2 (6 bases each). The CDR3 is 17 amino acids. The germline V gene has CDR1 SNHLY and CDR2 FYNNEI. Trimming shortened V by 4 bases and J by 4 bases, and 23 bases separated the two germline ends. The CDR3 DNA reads TGTGCCAGCAGTGGTAGCGACCGGGGGCTAGGTGAATACGAGCAGTACTTC. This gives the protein CASSGSDRGLGEYEQYF.

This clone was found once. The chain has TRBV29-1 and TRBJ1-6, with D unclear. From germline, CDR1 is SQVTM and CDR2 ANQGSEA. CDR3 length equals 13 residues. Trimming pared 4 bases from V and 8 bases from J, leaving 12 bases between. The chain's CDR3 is CSVAEERYSPLHF. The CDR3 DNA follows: TGCAGCGTTGCCGAAGAGCGGTATTCACCCCTCCACTTT.

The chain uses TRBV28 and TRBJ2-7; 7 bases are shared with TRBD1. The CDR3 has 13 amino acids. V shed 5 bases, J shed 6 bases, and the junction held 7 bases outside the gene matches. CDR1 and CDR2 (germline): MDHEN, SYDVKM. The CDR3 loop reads CASSAPGTAEQYF. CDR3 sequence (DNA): TGTGCCAGCAGTGCGCCTGGGACAGCCGAGCAGTACTTC.

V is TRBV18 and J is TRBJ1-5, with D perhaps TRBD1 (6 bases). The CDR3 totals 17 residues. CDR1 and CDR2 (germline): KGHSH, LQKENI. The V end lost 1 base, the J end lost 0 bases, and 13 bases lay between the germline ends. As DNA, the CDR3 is TGTGCCAGCTCACCACTCGGAACAGGGCCTAGCAATCAGCCCCAGCATTTT. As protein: CASSPLGTGPSNQPQHF.

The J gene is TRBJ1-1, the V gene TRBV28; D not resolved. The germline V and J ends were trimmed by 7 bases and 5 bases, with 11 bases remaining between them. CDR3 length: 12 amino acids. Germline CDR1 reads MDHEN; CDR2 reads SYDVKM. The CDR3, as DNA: TGTGCCAGCACCCCAGGCGAAACTGAAGCTTTCTTT. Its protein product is CASTPGETEAFF.

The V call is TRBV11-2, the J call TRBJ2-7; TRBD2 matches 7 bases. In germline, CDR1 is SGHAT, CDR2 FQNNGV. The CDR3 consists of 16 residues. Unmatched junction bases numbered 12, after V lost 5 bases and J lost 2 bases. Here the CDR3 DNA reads TGTGCCAGCAGCATAGCCGGGACTACGCGGACCTACGAGCAGTACTTC. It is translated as CASSIAGTTRTYEQYF.

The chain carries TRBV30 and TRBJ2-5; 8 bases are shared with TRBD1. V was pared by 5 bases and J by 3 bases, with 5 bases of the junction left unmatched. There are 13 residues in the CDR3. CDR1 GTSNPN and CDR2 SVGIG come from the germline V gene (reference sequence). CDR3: CAWALTGEETQYF. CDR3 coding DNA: TGTGCCTGGGCTTTGACAGGGGAAGAGACCCAGTACTTC.

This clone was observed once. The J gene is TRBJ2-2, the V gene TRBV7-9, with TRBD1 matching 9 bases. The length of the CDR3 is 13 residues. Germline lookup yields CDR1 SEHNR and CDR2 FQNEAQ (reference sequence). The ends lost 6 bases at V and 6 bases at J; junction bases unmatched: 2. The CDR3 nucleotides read TGTGCCAGCAGTACAGGGGGCCCCGGGGAGCTGTTTTTT. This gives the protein CASSTGGPGELFF.

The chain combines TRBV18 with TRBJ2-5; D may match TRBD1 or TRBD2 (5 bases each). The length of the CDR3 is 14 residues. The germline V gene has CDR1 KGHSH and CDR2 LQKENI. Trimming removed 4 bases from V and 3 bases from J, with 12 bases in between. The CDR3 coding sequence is TGTGCCAGCTCACTGGGACGGGTAGAAGAGACCCAGTACTTC. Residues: CASSLGRVEETQYF.

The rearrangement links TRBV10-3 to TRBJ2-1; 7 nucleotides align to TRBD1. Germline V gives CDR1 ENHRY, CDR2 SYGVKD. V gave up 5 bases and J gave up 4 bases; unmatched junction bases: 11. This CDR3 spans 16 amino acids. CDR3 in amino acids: CAISKGQLKGYNEQFF. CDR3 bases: TGTGCCATCAGTAAGGGACAGCTGAAAGGATACAATGAGCAGTTCTTC.

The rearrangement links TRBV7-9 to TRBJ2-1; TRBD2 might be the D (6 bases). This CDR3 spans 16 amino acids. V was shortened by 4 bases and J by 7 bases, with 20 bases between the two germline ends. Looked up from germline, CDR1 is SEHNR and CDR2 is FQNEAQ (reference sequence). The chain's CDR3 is CASSSLGGAEKNEQFF. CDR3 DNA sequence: TGTGCCAGCAGCTCCCTCGGGGGTGCGGAAAAGAATGAGCAGTTCTTC.

The CDR3 nucleotides read TGTGCCAGCAGTGAAATGGGGGTGGTAGGCACTGAAGCTTTCTTT. Its protein is CASSEMGVVGTEAFF. The chain couples TRBV2 to TRBJ1-1, with D possibly being TRBD1 (5 bases). The CDR3 has 15 residues. The germline gives CDR1 SNHLY, CDR2 FYNNEI. The V gene lost 2 bases and the J gene lost 4 bases, with 14 bases spanning the gap.

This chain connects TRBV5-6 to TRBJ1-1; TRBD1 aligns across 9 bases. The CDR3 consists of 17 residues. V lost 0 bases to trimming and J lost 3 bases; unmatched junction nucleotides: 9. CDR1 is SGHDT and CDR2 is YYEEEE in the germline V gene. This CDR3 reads CASSLVRDRGRDTEAFF. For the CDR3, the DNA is TGTGCCAGCAGCTTGGTCCGCGACAGGGGGAGGGACACTGAAGCTTTCTTT.